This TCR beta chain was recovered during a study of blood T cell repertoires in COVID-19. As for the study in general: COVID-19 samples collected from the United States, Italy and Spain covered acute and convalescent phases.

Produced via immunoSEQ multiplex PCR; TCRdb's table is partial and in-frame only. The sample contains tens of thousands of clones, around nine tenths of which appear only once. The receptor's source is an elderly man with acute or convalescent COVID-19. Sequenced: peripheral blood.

As DNA, the CDR3 is TGCAGCGTTGCTGTGGGAAGCGGGAACGAGCAGTACTTC. This sequence encodes CSVAVGSGNEQYF. This chain connects TRBV29-1 to TRBJ2-7; TRBD2 agrees at 7 bases. Trimming cost V 4 bases and J 5 bases; bases outside gene matches: 8. The germline gives CDR1 SQVTM, CDR2 ANQGSEA. The CDR3 sequence is 13 residues long.